The 31 T cell receptor beta chains listed next were all sequenced from one sample in a study of blood T cell repertoires in COVID-19. Here immunoSEQ multiplex PCR was the method, and the copy in TCRdb shows in-frame clones only, minus some. The table has about 46,000 clones, about 88% seen once. Sample: PBMCs or T cells enriched from blood (not recorded which). The source of these receptors is a woman between 50 and 59 years old who had recovered from COVID-19.

The V gene is TRBV6-5, the J gene TRBJ2-2; no clear D gene. CDR1 and CDR2 from the germline V gene are MNHEY and SVGAGI. The CDR3 is made up of 14 amino acids. Trimming shortened V by 4 bases and J by 6 bases, and 12 bases separated the two germline ends. The CDR3 DNA reads TGTGCCAGCAGTTTCGGAGTTGTATCCGGGGAGCTGTTTTTT. Protein: CASSFGVVSGELFF.

This chain links TRBV18 with TRBJ2-7; D unresolved. Germline CDR1 reads KGHSH; CDR2 reads LQKENI. The CDR3 spans 15 residues. The ends were cut back, 3 bases at V and 0 bases at J, with 12 bases in the middle. The CDR3 loop is CASSPDTRSSYEQYF. The CDR3 coding sequence is TGTGCCAGCTCACCCGATACACGGAGCTCCTACGAGCAGTACTTC.

J is TRBJ1-5 and V is TRBV18; 7 nucleotides agree with TRBD1. Trimming cost V 2 bases and J 2 bases; bases outside gene matches: 6. The CDR3 consists of 16 residues. The germline CDR1 and CDR2 sequences are KGHSH and LQKENI. The CDR3 spells CASSPTRQGGNQPQHF. The CDR3 region has the DNA TGTGCCAGCTCACCAACGCGACAGGGAGGCAATCAGCCCCAGCATTTT.

The chain links TRBV7-2 to TRBJ1-1; 8 positions agree with TRBD1. Trimming took 1 base from V and 6 from J; bases not matched to a gene: 7. The length of the CDR3 is 15 residues. The germline gives CDR1 SGHTA, CDR2 FQGNSA. The CDR3 DNA follows: TGTGCCAGCAGCTTAGGAGGGTGGGGACAGGCTGAAGCTTTCTTT. This codes for CASSLGGWGQAEAFF.

The rearrangement links TRBV7-3 to TRBJ1-6; 9 nucleotides align to TRBD1. With 3 bases clipped from V and 4 bases from J, the junction kept 1 base outside the gene matches. The CDR3 totals 15 residues. Looked up from germline, CDR1 is SGHTA and CDR2 is FQGTGA. Here the CDR3 DNA reads TGTGCCAGCAGCTTCGGGACAGGGTATAATTCACCCCTCCACTTT. As protein: CASSFGTGYNSPLHF.

The table lists this clone with a few counts. The DNA of the CDR3 is TGTGCCAGCAGCCACGGACAGGGCCCCCAGTACTTC. Protein sequence: CASSHGQGPQYF. The chain recombines TRBV3-1 (or the pseudogene TRBV3-2) with TRBJ2-5, with TRBD1 matching 8 bases. The J segment lost 9 bases and the V segment lost 3 bases, leaving 3 bases of the junction unmatched. Per the germline V gene, CDR1 is LGHDT and CDR2 is YNNKEL (reference sequence). The CDR3 sequence is 12 residues long.

The chain has TRBV10-3 and TRBJ2-5; D unclear. The V end was cut by 0 bases, the J end by 0 bases, with 2 bases between. Germline CDR1 is ENHRY and CDR2 is SYGVKD. The CDR3 spans 13 residues. The CDR3 nucleotides read TGTGCCATCAGTGAGTCTAACCAAGAGACCCAGTACTTC. Protein sequence: CAISESNQETQYF.

V gene TRBV29-1 combines with J gene TRBJ2-1; possible D gene TRBD1, 7 bases. Trimming shortened V by 7 bases and J by 14 bases, and 15 bases separated the two germline ends. Germline V gives CDR1 SQVTM, CDR2 ANQGSEA. This CDR3 is 10 amino acids long. CDR3 nucleotides: TGCAGCGCTGGGGGCAGGGGGGAGTTCTTC. This encodes CSAGGRGEFF.

The V gene is TRBV6-2 or TRBV6-3, the J gene TRBJ2-5, with a possible D match to TRBD1 (5 bases). Germline CDR1 MNHEY, CDR2 SVGEGT. V was cut by 1 base and J by 1 base, with 10 bases left in between. The CDR3 spans 15 residues. The CDR3 protein is CASSYLGQIQETQYF. The CDR3 coding sequence is TGTGCCAGCAGTTACTTGGGGCAGATCCAAGAGACCCAGTACTTC.

The rearrangement joins TRBV7-8 to TRBJ1-5; D unresolved. There are 14 residues in the CDR3. The germline V and J ends were trimmed by 1 base and 7 bases, with 11 bases remaining between them. CDR1 and CDR2 from the germline V gene are SGHVS and FQNEAQ. CDR3 bases: TGTGCCAGCAGCTTAGTGGCCATCCACCAGCCCCAGCATTTT. This codes for CASSLVAIHQPQHF.

The rearrangement joins TRBV18 to TRBJ1-2; 7 bases align to TRBD1. The trim removed 3 bases at V and 1 base at J, leaving 8 bases unmatched. Per germline, CDR1 KGHSH and CDR2 LQKENI. The CDR3 extends over 16 amino acids. CDR3 loop: CASSPSTGYSNYGYTF. The CDR3 DNA is TGTGCCAGCTCACCCTCGACAGGGTATAGTAACTATGGCTACACCTTC.

The chain is built from TRBV6-1 and TRBJ2-7; D is perhaps TRBD2 (6 bases). The V end lost 11 bases, the J end lost 7 bases, and 27 bases lay between the germline ends. This CDR3 spans 15 amino acids. Germline CDR1 and CDR2: MNHNS and SASEGT. The CDR3 sequence is CAHSDTRLGSGEQYF. The CDR3 DNA follows: TGTGCCCACAGTGATACGAGACTAGGATCGGGGGAGCAGTACTTC.

V and J are TRBV5-1 and TRBJ2-3, with 8 bases identical to TRBD2. With 0 bases clipped from V and 2 bases from J, the junction kept 5 bases outside the gene matches. CDR3 size: 16 residues. Germline CDR1 SGHRS, CDR2 YFSETQ. The CDR3 sequence is CASSLAASGPTDTQYF. As DNA, the CDR3 is TGCGCCAGCAGCTTGGCCGCTAGCGGGCCCACAGATACGCAGTATTTT.

The chain joins TRBV7-2 to TRBJ1-3, with D tentatively TRBD1 (6 bases). This CDR3 region has 14 residues. CDR1 and CDR2 from the germline V gene are SGHTA and FQGNSA. With 6 bases removed from V and 0 bases from J, the gap between germline ends came to 9 bases. The CDR3 sequence: CASRPDSSGNTIYF. As DNA, the CDR3 is TGTGCCAGCAGGCCGGACAGCTCTGGAAACACCATATATTTT.

The chain combines TRBV12-3 or TRBV12-4 with TRBJ1-2; D is unresolved. The V end was cut by 3 bases, the J end by 8 bases, with 7 bases between. This CDR3 is built from 11 residues. CDR3 loop: CASSLWRGYTF. The CDR3 DNA reads TGTGCCAGCAGTTTGTGGAGGGGCTACACCTTC.

The rearrangement uses TRBV9 and TRBJ1-3, with unresolved D. V lost 2 bases and J 1 base, leaving 16 bases between the germline ends. CDR3 length: 17 residues. CDR1 and CDR2 (germline): SGDLS, YYNGEE. The CDR3 loop reads CASSVYDGSGSGNTIYF. CDR3 DNA: TGTGCCAGCAGCGTTTACGACGGCTCGGGGTCTGGAAACACCATATATTTT. The whole variable domain, filled in from reference TRBV9 and TRBJ1-3, reads DSGVTQTPKHLITATGQRVTLRCSPRSGDLSVYWYQQSLDQGLQFLIQYYNGEERAKGNILERFSAQQFPDLHSELNLSSLELGDSALYFCASSVYDGSGSGNTIYFGEGSWLTVV.

The chain has TRBV15 and TRBJ2-7, with 7 bases lining up with TRBD2. The junction had 11 bases not matched to a gene; V was cut back by 0 bases and J by 6 bases. The CDR3 covers 16 residues. Germline CDR1 is LNHNV and CDR2 is YYDKDF (reference sequence). CDR3 bases: TGTGCCACCAGCAGAGATCCGGGGGGAAGGGTCCGCGAGCAGTACTTC. This sequence encodes CATSRDPGGRVREQYF.

The chain couples TRBV2 to TRBJ2-1; 9 positions match TRBD1. In germline, CDR1 is SNHLY, CDR2 FYNNEI. After removal of 5 bases from V and 9 bases from J, the junction contained 11 bases not matched to a gene. The CDR3 covers 15 residues. The CDR3, as DNA: TGTGCCAGCAGTCCCAGGACAGGGGAGCCCCCTGAGCAGTTCTTC. Its protein is CASSPRTGEPPEQFF.

This chain connects TRBV4-1 to TRBJ2-5; TRBD2 matches at 7 bases. With 2 bases clipped from V and 7 bases from J, the junction kept 10 bases outside the gene matches. Germline V gene lookup returns CDR1 MGHRA and CDR2 YSYEKL. The CDR3 length is 15 residues. CDR3 region: CASSQQVGPGGTQYF. The CDR3, as DNA: TGCGCCAGCAGCCAACAAGTGGGACCGGGGGGGACCCAGTACTTC.

The chain links TRBV14 to TRBJ2-1; 8 nucleotides align to TRBD2. This CDR3 is 21 amino acids long. V lost 2 bases and J lost 0; bases outside the gene matches: 18. Germline loops: CDR1 SGHDN, CDR2 FVKESK. The CDR3 bases are TGTGCCAGCAGCCAATCATCAGCGGGAATTAGGGGGACTAGCTCCTACAATGAGCAGTTCTTC. Residues: CASSQSSAGIRGTSSYNEQFF.

The chain links TRBV5-1 to TRBJ1-1, with 8 nucleotides matching TRBD1. The CDR3 totals 13 residues. V was clipped by 4 bases and J by 5 bases; unmatched bases: 4. Germline V lookup: CDR1 SGHRS, CDR2 YFSETQ. The CDR3 DNA sequence: TGCGCCAGCAGCGTGACAGGGGAGACTGAAGCTTTCTTT. Its translation: CASSVTGETEAFF.

The V gene is TRBV5-1, the J gene TRBJ2-7; TRBD1 matches 9 bases. Per the germline V gene, CDR1 is SGHRS and CDR2 is YFSETQ. V lost 1 base, J lost 5 bases, and 7 bases stayed unmatched. This CDR3 is 15 amino acids long. The CDR3 nucleotides are TGCGCCAGCAGCTTGAAAACAGGGGGCACAAACGAGCAGTACTTC. Protein: CASSLKTGGTNEQYF.

The gene calls are TRBV7-2 and TRBJ2-5, with TRBD2 identical over 16 bases. The CDR3 totals 16 residues. V dropped 5 bases and J dropped 5; count of bases not matched to a gene: 5. Germline V gene data show CDR1 as SGHTA and CDR2 as FQGNSA. CDR3 sequence reads: CASSLGLAGGWETQYF. In DNA, the CDR3 is TGTGCCAGCAGCCTGGGACTAGCGGGAGGGTGGGAGACCCAGTACTTC. Together with reference TRBV7-2 and TRBJ2-5, the CDR3 gives the full variable domain: GAGVSQSPSNKVTEKGKDVELRCDPISGHTALYWYRQSLGQGLEFLIYFQGNSAPDKSGLPSDRFSAERTGGSVSTLTIQRTQQEDSAVYLCASSLGLAGGWETQYFGPGTRLLVL.

This chain joins TRBV4-1 and TRBJ2-7, with 7 bases aligning to TRBD1. CDR3 length: 15 residues. Germline CDR1 is MGHRA and CDR2 is YSYEKL. Trimming cost V 2 bases and J 3 bases; bases outside gene matches: 7. Here the CDR3 DNA reads TGCGCCAGCAGCCAAAGCGACAGGGCTCTCTACGAGCAGTACTTC. Its protein product is CASSQSDRALYEQYF.

V usage is TRBV4-1 and J usage is TRBJ1-2; TRBD1 matches at 9 bases. V shed 1 base, J shed 7 bases, and the junction held 4 bases outside the gene matches. Germline V lookup: CDR1 MGHRA, CDR2 YSYEKL. This CDR3 region has 14 residues. The CDR3 here is CASSQAGTGFGYTF. The DNA for the CDR3 is TGCGCCAGCAGCCAAGCAGGGACAGGGTTTGGCTACACCTTC.

This chain connects TRBV3-1 (or the pseudogene TRBV3-2) to TRBJ2-7, with 7 bases that match TRBD2. Germline CDR1 and CDR2: LGHDT and YNNKEL (reference sequence). V lost 3 bases and J lost 3; bases outside the gene matches: 8. This CDR3 contains 15 residues. The CDR3 loop is CASSHASSGFYEQYF. The CDR3 DNA follows: TGTGCCAGCAGCCACGCCTCTAGCGGTTTCTACGAGCAGTACTTC.

This rearrangement joins TRBV28 to TRBJ2-7, with a weak D call TRBD2 (5 bases). Trimming removed 3 bases from V and 2 bases from J, with 11 bases in between. The length of the CDR3 is 14 residues. The germline V gene has CDR1 MDHEN and CDR2 SYDVKM. CDR3 nucleotide sequence: TGTGCCAGCAGTTTCTTCTCGGGGACCTACGAGCAGTACTTC. It specifies CASSFFSGTYEQYF.

The rearrangement links TRBV18 to TRBJ1-4; TRBD1 matches 8 bases. The V gene's germline CDR1 is KGHSH and CDR2 LQKENI. The CDR3 spans 14 residues. V dropped 4 bases and J dropped 8; count of bases not matched to a gene: 6. CDR3: CASSLGQGGEKLFF. The CDR3 DNA reads TGTGCCAGCTCACTTGGACAGGGTGGCGAAAAACTGTTTTTT.

The rearrangement joins TRBV2 to TRBJ1-1; 8 bases line up with TRBD1. There are 14 residues in the CDR3. Germline V gene sequence: CDR1 SNHLY, CDR2 FYNNEI. After removal of 8 bases from V and 0 bases from J, the junction contained 5 bases not matched to a gene. This chain's CDR3 is CASRDRSLNTEAFF. For the CDR3, the DNA is TGTGCCAGCCGGGACAGGTCATTGAACACTGAAGCTTTCTTT.

The gene calls are TRBV19 and TRBJ1-5; a possible D gene is TRBD1 (5 bases). The CDR3 extends over 15 amino acids. V was cut by 5 bases and J by 7 bases, with 18 bases left in between. CDR1 and CDR2 from the germline V gene are LNHDA and SQIVND (reference sequence). CDR3: CASSSRTNRGQPQHF. The CDR3 nucleotides read TGTGCCAGTAGTTCCAGGACAAATCGTGGCCAGCCCCAGCATTTT.

V gene TRBV15 combines with J gene TRBJ2-2; the D is unclear. Germline values: CDR1 LNHNV, CDR2 YYDKDF (reference sequence). Trimming removed 5 bases from V and 4 bases from J, with 11 bases in between. The CDR3 totals 14 residues. The CDR3 coding sequence is TGTGCCACCAGCCTCTTCCACGGCACCGGGGAGCTGTTTTTT. This codes for CATSLFHGTGELFF.